This is a list of T cell receptor beta chains from one sample in a study of CD8+CD57+ T cells in acquired aplastic anemia. MiXCR was run by TCRdb on the reads, yielding one entry per CDR3 protein. The data hold around 500,000 distinct CDR3 sequences, with around 30% observed a single time. The specimen sequenced was sorted CD4+, CD8+, or CD8+CD57+ T cells (not recorded which) from PBMCs. These receptors all come from a human donor with aplastic anemia. Each CDR3 is given with its conserved first and last residue. The D gene is left open where the match is weak. Clone size is not always given. Where it is, it says once, few, many or a class for expanded clones.

>TRBV19|few|TRBJ2-2|.
CAGWRLDQSGGELFF
TGTGCCGGCTGGAGACTAGACCAGTCGGGCGGGGAGCTGTTTTTT
>TRBV5-1|few|TRBJ2-7|TRBD2
CASSLTGLAGDEQYF
TGCGCCAGCAGCTTGACCGGACTAGCGGGAGACGAGCAGTACTTC
>TRBV9|few|TRBJ2-4|.
CASSVAVGLAKNIQYF
TGTGCCAGCAGCGTAGCTGTGGGGCTAGCCAAAAACATTCAGTACTTC
>TRBV6-1|few|TRBJ2-3|TRBD2
CASRKPLAGGDTQYF
TGTGCCAGCCGCAAACCCCTAGCGGGTGGAGATACGCAGTATTTT
>TRBV5-5|.|TRBJ1-1|.
CASSLAQPTEAFF
TGTGCCAGCAGCTTGGCGCAGCCCACTGAAGCTTTCTTT
>TRBV7-9|.|TRBJ1-1|.
CASSPPLLGTEAFF
TGTGCCAGCAGCCCCCCTCTTCTTGGCACTGAAGCTTTCTTT
>TRBV6-9|.|TRBJ1-3|.
CASRKNRETGNTIYF
TGTGCCAGCAGGAAGAACAGGGAGACTGGAAACACCATATATTTT
>TRBV28|.|TRBJ1-5|.
CASREKGRWVQPQHF
TGTGCCAGCAGGGAGAAGGGACGGTGGGTACAGCCCCAGCATTTT
>TRBV12-3/TRBV12-4|few|TRBJ2-3|.
CASNRDRQGPQYF
TGTGCCAGCAACCGAGATCGACAAGGTCCACAGTATTTT
>TRBV25-1|once|TRBJ1-6|TRBD1
CASSLTGGEEPLHF
TGTGCCAGCAGCCTCACAGGGGGCGAGGAACCCCTCCACTTT
>TRBV7-2|few|TRBJ1-1|.
CASGRRGADTEAFF
TGTGCCAGCGGACGGAGGGGCGCGGACACTGAAGCTTTCTTT
>TRBV20-1|many|TRBJ1-5|TRBD1
CSAYGTGRLNQPQHF
TGCAGTGCCTACGGGACAGGCCGACTTAATCAGCCCCAGCATTTT
>TRBV12-3/TRBV12-4|.|TRBJ1-1|.
CASSLIGKVMNTEAFF
TGTGCCAGCAGTTTAATTGGGAAGGTGATGAACACTGAAGCTTTCTTT
>TRBV10-3|.|TRBJ2-7|.
CASRQLGSMGNEQYF
TGTGCCAGCAGACAATTGGGGAGTATGGGCAATGAGCAGTACTTC
>TRBV20-1|few|TRBJ1-1|.
CSATLPSRRTEAFF
TGCAGTGCTACTTTGCCTTCCAGGAGAACTGAAGCTTTCTTT